This T cell receptor beta chain was recovered during a study of T cell responses to AZD1222 COVID-19 vaccine. The repertoire was sequenced with immunoSEQ multiplex PCR; TCRdb's copy has only in-frame clones and lacks some. Here the sample spans 110,000 or so clones, around 89% being singletons. Study-wide results and caveats: The study found vaccine-associated CD4 TCRs spanning spike, dominant at 160-218 and 743-854.

The count of this clone is one. Its antigen is unknown. CDR1 and CDR2 from the germline V gene are SNHLY and FYNNEI. The CDR3 length is 14 residues. The origin of this receptor is an adult who received the AZD1222 COVID-19 vaccine. The source material was peripheral blood, sampled 28 days after the second AZD1222 dose. The chain has TRBV2 and TRBJ1-4, with D hard to call. The CDR3 DNA reads as TGTGCTCTTTCCCAGTGGGAGCCTAATGAAAAACTGTTTTTT. Its translation is CALSQWEPNEKLFF.